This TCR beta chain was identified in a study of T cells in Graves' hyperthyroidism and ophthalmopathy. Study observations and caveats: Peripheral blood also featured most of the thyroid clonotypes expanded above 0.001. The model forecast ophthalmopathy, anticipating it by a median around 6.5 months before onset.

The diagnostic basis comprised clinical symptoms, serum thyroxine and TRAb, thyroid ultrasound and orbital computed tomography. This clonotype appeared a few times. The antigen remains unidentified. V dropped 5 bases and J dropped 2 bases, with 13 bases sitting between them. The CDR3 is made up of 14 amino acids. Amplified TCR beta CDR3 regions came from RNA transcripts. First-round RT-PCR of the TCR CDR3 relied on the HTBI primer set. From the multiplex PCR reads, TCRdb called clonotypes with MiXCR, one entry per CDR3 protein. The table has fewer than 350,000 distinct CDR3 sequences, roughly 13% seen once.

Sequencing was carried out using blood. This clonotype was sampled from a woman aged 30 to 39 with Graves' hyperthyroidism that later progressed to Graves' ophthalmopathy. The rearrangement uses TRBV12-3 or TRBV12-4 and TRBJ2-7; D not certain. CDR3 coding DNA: TGTGCCAGCAGTCAGGCGGATCGAACCTACGAGCAGTACTTC. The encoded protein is CASSQADRTYEQYF.